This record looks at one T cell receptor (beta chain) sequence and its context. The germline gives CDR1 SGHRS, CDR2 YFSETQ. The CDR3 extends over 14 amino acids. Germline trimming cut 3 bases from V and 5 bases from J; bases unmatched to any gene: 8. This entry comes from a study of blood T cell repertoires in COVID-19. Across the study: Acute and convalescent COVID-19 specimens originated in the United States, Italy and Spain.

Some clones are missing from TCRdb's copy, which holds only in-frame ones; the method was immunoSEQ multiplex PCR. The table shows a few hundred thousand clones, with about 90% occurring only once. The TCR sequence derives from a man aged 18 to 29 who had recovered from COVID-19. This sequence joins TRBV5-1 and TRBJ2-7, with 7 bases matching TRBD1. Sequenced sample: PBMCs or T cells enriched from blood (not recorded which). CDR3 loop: CASSYAGTANEQYF. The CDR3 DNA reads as TGCGCCAGCAGCTACGCCGGGACAGCGAACGAGCAGTACTTC.